A selection of T cell receptor beta chains follows, all from one sample in a study of cytomegalovirus exposure and HLA in healthy donors. TCRdb's table, derived via immunoSEQ multiplex PCR, lists solely in-frame clones and lacks some. Altogether roughly 160,000 clones are present, about four fifths being singletons, with the ten largest covering around 13%. The sample taken for sequencing was PBMCs. The receptors here all came from a woman in her forties or fifties in good health and CMV-seronegative. Each CDR3 is given with its conserved first and last residue. A D gene is named only where the DNA matches it firmly. Not every row has a clone size; where given, it reads once, few, many or a size class.

V gene	J gene	D gene	clone size	CDR3 protein	CDR3 DNA
TRBV4-1	TRBJ2-2	TRBD1	.	CASSPGQGNTGELFF	TGCGCCAGTTCGCCGGGACAGGGTAACACCGGGGAGCTGTTTTTT
TRBV7-9	TRBJ2-7	.	.	CASTSLSYEQYF	TGTGCCAGCACCAGTCTCTCCTACGAGCAGTACTTC
TRBV5-1	TRBJ2-7	TRBD2	.	CASSLVAGVMSYEQYF	TGCGCCAGCAGCTTGGTAGCGGGAGTAATGTCCTACGAGCAGTACTTC
TRBV7-9	TRBJ1-2	.	.	CASSPWTASNYGYTF	TGTGCCAGCAGTCCATGGACAGCATCAAACTATGGCTACACCTTC
TRBV6-1	TRBJ1-6	.	.	CASGEVRGADSPLHF	TGTGCCAGCGGTGAAGTCAGGGGAGCGGATTCACCCCTCCACTTT
TRBV5-4	TRBJ2-5	TRBD1	.	CASSRGQGQETQYF	TGTGCCAGCAGCAGGGGACAGGGTCAAGAGACCCAGTACTTC
TRBV10-3	TRBJ1-1	TRBD1	few	CAISESGDSIEAFF	TGTGCCATCAGTGAGTCGGGGGACAGCATTGAAGCTTTCTTT
TRBV7-9	TRBJ1-1	.	.	CAASQGNTEAFF	TGTGCCGCATCACAGGGAAACACTGAAGCTTTCTTT
TRBV11-2	TRBJ2-3	TRBD2	.	CASNPRQRETDTQYF	TGTGCCAGCAATCCGCGCCAGCGGGAGACAGATACGCAGTATTTT
TRBV9	TRBJ2-3	TRBD2	once	CASGTDPGTRGLDTQYF	TGTGCCAGCGGCACCGACCCCGGGACTAGGGGGTTAGATACGCAGTATTTT
TRBV7-2	TRBJ2-2	.	.	CASIVPGELFF	TGTGCCAGCATAGTCCCCGGGGAGCTGTTTTTT
TRBV7-8	TRBJ2-7	.	.	CASSLPSGEQYF	TGTGCCAGCAGCTTACCGTCCGGCGAGCAGTACTTC
TRBV5-1	TRBJ1-1	.	.	CASSSGQIMNTEAFF	TGCGCCAGCAGCTCCGGACAGATAATGAACACTGAAGCTTTCTTT
TRBV27	TRBJ2-3	TRBD2	.	CASSLRLGRGTDTQYF	TGTGCCAGCAGTTTAAGGCTGGGGAGGGGTACAGATACGCAGTATTTT
TRBV19	TRBJ1-2	TRBD1	.	CASSNTGGVGYGYTF	TGTGCCAGTAGTAACACAGGGGGCGTCGGCTATGGCTACACCTTC
TRBV28	TRBJ2-7	.	few	CASTGPYEQYF	TGTGCCAGCACCGGTCCATACGAGCAGTACTTC
TRBV27	TRBJ2-3	TRBD1	.	CASRTGSKADTQYF	TGTGCCAGCAGGACAGGGAGTAAGGCAGATACGCAGTATTTT
TRBV7-9	TRBJ1-1	TRBD1	.	CASSSTGGRTEAFF	TGTGCCAGCAGCTCAACAGGGGGGCGGACTGAAGCTTTCTTT
TRBV19	TRBJ1-2	TRBD1	few	CASSWGTALDYGYTF	TGTGCCAGTAGTTGGGGGACAGCATTAGACTATGGCTACACCTTC
TRBV25-1	TRBJ1-2	.	.	CASSDSEYYGYTF	TGTGCCAGCAGTGATTCGGAGTACTATGGCTACACCTTC
TRBV11-2	TRBJ1-1	.	.	CASSLGDAGAGWAFF	TGTGCCAGCAGCTTAGGGGACGCCGGGGCGGGATGGGCTTTCTTT
TRBV4-3	TRBJ1-2	TRBD1	.	CASSQSRQGGYTF	TGCGCCAGCAGCCAATCCCGACAGGGTGGCTACACCTTC
TRBV7-2	TRBJ1-2	.	.	CASSLARANYGYTF	TGTGCCAGCAGCTTAGCAAGAGCTAACTATGGCTACACCTTC
TRBV9	TRBJ1-3	TRBD1	.	CASSTGQGAAGNTIYF	TGTGCCAGCAGCACTGGACAGGGGGCCGCTGGAAACACCATATATTTT
TRBV19	TRBJ1-5	.	.	CASQQLRVQHF	TGTGCCAGTCAACAGCTTCGTGTCCAGCATTTT
TRBV6-1	TRBJ2-7	.	.	CASSEWGVSGAFMEQYF	TGTGCCAGCAGTGAATGGGGGGTCTCCGGTGCTTTTATGGAGCAGTACTTC
TRBV13	TRBJ2-5	TRBD2	.	CASSSIRGLAGGSKETQYF	TGTGCCAGCAGCTCCATTCGGGGACTAGCGGGAGGGTCGAAAGAGACCCAGTACTTC
TRBV7-2	TRBJ1-1	TRBD1	.	CASSSGTGLMAFF	TGTGCCAGCAGCAGCGGGACAGGGCTTATGGCTTTCTTT
TRBV7-2	TRBJ1-2	.	.	CASSLEGFYGYTF	TGTGCCAGCAGCTTAGAGGGGTTTTATGGCTACACCTTC
TRBV7-2	TRBJ1-1	.	.	CASSLAPESEAFF	TGTGCCAGCAGCTTAGCTCCCGAGAGCGAAGCTTTCTTT
TRBV2	TRBJ1-3	.	.	CASSVYSGNTIYF	TGTGCCAGCAGTGTTTACAGTGGAAACACCATATATTTT
TRBV27	TRBJ2-7	.	.	CASSLSANTHEQYF	TGTGCCAGCAGTTTATCTGCAAACACCCACGAGCAGTACTTC
TRBV11-3	TRBJ1-5	.	.	CASSPGRAQHF	TGTGCCAGCAGCCCCGGCAGGGCCCAGCATTTT
TRBV5-6	TRBJ2-7	TRBD1	.	CASSVGQAYEQYF	TGTGCCAGCAGCGTGGGACAGGCATACGAGCAGTACTTC
TRBV4-3	TRBJ2-5	TRBD2	.	CASSQLGLAGGGETQYF	TGCGCCAGCAGCCAACTAGGACTAGCGGGAGGTGGAGAGACCCAGTACTTC
TRBV6-5	TRBJ2-1	TRBD1	.	CASSAGTDIYNEQFF	TGTGCCAGCAGTGCCGGGACAGATATTTACAATGAGCAGTTCTTC
TRBV28	TRBJ2-7	TRBD1	.	CASSSSPGQGVGEQYF	TGTGCCAGCAGTTCCTCTCCGGGACAGGGGGTTGGGGAGCAGTACTTC
TRBV7-2	TRBJ2-6	TRBD2	.	CASSPSTSGGRSF	TGTGCCAGCAGCCCGTCAACTAGCGGGGGGAGGTCTTTC
TRBV15	TRBJ1-2	TRBD1	.	CATSRVAGGTVGYTF	TGTGCCACCAGCAGAGTGGCAGGGGGGACGGTTGGCTACACCTTC
TRBV5-1	TRBJ1-4	TRBD1	.	CASSFSGTGDEKLFF	TGCGCCAGCAGTTTCTCCGGGACAGGGGATGAAAAACTGTTTTTT
TRBV6-5	TRBJ2-7	.	.	CASSYSKRGIYEQYF	TGTGCCAGCAGTTACTCAAAGAGGGGGATCTACGAGCAGTACTTC
TRBV4-3	TRBJ1-6	.	.	CASSQDSPGVGSPLHF	TGCGCCAGCAGCCAAGATAGCCCAGGGGTAGGATCACCCCTCCACTTT
TRBV4-1	TRBJ1-6	.	.	CASNGRGGNSPLHF	TGCGCCAGCAACGGGAGGGGTGGAAATTCACCCCTCCACTTT
TRBV13	TRBJ1-2	TRBD1	.	CASSLVGTGGVDYGYTF	TGTGCCAGCAGCTTAGTTGGGACAGGGGGCGTGGACTATGGCTACACCTTC
TRBV29-1	TRBJ2-7	TRBD1	few	CSVQKQGGLHEQYF	TGCAGCGTACAAAAACAGGGGGGTCTCCACGAGCAGTACTTC
TRBV6-5	TRBJ1-2	.	.	CASSYSKTRPYGYTF	TGTGCCAGCAGTTACTCGAAGACTCGTCCCTATGGCTACACCTTC
TRBV29-1	TRBJ2-1	TRBD2	.	CSVEGSGLAGVNEQFF	TGCAGCGTTGAAGGTTCGGGACTAGCGGGAGTGAATGAGCAGTTCTTC